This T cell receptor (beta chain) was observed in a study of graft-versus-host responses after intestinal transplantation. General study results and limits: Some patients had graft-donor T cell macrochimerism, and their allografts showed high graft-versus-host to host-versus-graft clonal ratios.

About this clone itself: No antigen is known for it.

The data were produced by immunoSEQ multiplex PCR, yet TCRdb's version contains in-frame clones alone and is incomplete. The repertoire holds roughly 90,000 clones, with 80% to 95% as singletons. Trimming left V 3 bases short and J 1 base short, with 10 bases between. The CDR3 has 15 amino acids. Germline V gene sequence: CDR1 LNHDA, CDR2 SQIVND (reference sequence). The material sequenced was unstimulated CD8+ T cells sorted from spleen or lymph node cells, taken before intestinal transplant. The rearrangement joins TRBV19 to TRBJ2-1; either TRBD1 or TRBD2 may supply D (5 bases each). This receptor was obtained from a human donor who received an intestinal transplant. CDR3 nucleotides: TGTGCCAGTAGTATCCGGGGCGGTTCCTACAATGAGCAGTTCTTC. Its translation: CASSIRGGSYNEQFF. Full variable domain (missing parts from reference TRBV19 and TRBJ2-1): DGGITQSPKYLFRKEGQNVTLSCEQNLNHDAMYWYRQDPGQGLRLIYYSQIVNDFQKGDIAEGYSVSREKKESFPLTVTSAQKNPTAFYLCASSIRGGSYNEQFFGPGTRLTVL.